This entry lists 31 T cell receptor beta chains sequenced from one sample in a study of blood T cell repertoires in COVID-19. TCRdb's table, derived via immunoSEQ multiplex PCR, lists solely in-frame clones and lacks some. The sample holds about 320,000 clones, about 90% seen once. Material: PBMCs or T cells enriched from blood (not recorded which). Source of these receptors: a woman in her thirties who had recovered from COVID-19.

The rearrangement links TRBV3-1 (or the pseudogene TRBV3-2) to TRBJ1-5, with D maybe TRBD1 (5 bases). The CDR3 loop spans 17 amino acids. Germline CDR1 and CDR2: LGHDT and YNNKEL (reference sequence). With 0 bases removed from V and 2 bases from J, the gap between germline ends came to 14 bases. Here the CDR3 DNA reads TGTGCCAGCAGCCAAGATGGGGCGCCAGTTGGCAATCAGCCCCAGCATTTT. It yields the protein CASSQDGAPVGNQPQHF.

The chain joins TRBV18 to TRBJ1-3; a weak D match, TRBD1 (6 bases). The CDR3 totals 16 residues. The V end lost 2 bases, the J end lost 0 bases, and 11 bases lay between the germline ends. In germline, CDR1 is KGHSH, CDR2 LQKENI. CDR3 residues: CASSPTFRGSGNTIYF. The DNA of the CDR3 is TGTGCCAGCTCACCAACTTTCAGGGGCTCTGGAAACACCATATATTTT.

The count of this clone is one. The chain recombines TRBV10-3 with TRBJ1-1; 10 bases match TRBD1. CDR3 length: 15 amino acids. V shed 5 bases, J shed 0 bases, and the junction held 3 bases outside the gene matches. Germline CDR1 is ENHRY and CDR2 is SYGVKD. CDR3 in DNA: TGTGCCATCAGTCGACAGGGGGCGATGAACACTGAAGCTTTCTTT. Residues: CAISRQGAMNTEAFF.

The V and J genes are TRBV30 and TRBJ1-4, with TRBD1 matching over 8 bases. The germline gives CDR1 GTSNPN, CDR2 SVGIG (reference sequence). CDR3 length: 14 amino acids. Germline trimming cut 2 bases from V and 7 bases from J; bases unmatched to any gene: 6. CDR3 in DNA: TGTGCCTGGAGTACACGGACAGGGCGTGAAAAACTGTTTTTT. It is translated as CAWSTRTGREKLFF.

This rearrangement joins TRBV19 to TRBJ1-4; a possible D gene is TRBD1 (5 bases). The CDR3 length is 14 residues. Germline CDR1 is LNHDA and CDR2 is SQIVND (reference sequence). Trimming took off 1 base at V and 6 bases at J, with 9 bases between the two ends. This chain's CDR3 is CASSIGGTDEKLFF. CDR3 bases: TGTGCCAGTAGTATAGGAGGGACTGATGAAAAACTGTTTTTT. The full variable domain, with the rest looked up from reference TRBV19 and TRBJ1-4, is DGGITQSPKYLFRKEGQNVTLSCEQNLNHDAMYWYRQDPGQGLRLIYYSQIVNDFQKGDIAEGYSVSREKKESFPLTVTSAQKNPTAFYLCASSIGGTDEKLFFGSGTQLSVL.

This clone was observed a handful of times. V usage is TRBV10-3 and J usage is TRBJ1-2; D is unresolved. Germline loops: CDR1 ENHRY, CDR2 SYGVKD. Trimming stripped 2 bases from V and 2 bases from J, with 9 bases between. The CDR3 consists of 14 residues. The CDR3 DNA reads as TGTGCCATCAGTGAGAATGGTCGGAACTATGGCTACACCTTC. It yields the protein CAISENGRNYGYTF.

The rearrangement uses TRBV5-8 and TRBJ1-2; D is ambiguous. The CDR3 contains 16 residues. Germline-derived CDR1 and CDR2 are SGHTS and YDEGEE. The ends were cut back, 4 bases at V and 2 bases at J, with 18 bases in the middle. The CDR3 sequence: CASSGRLGGPNYGYTF. CDR3 bases: TGTGCCAGCAGCGGGAGGTTGGGCGGGCCAAACTATGGCTACACCTTC.

This clone has just one count. The V gene is TRBV30, the J gene TRBJ1-4; D is undetermined. The CDR3 totals 13 residues. Trimming took off 7 bases at V and 3 bases at J, with 12 bases between the two ends. Per germline, CDR1 GTSNPN and CDR2 SVGIG (reference sequence). The CDR3 is CASAGSSNEKLFF. CDR3 nucleotide sequence: TGTGCCTCCGCCGGGTCATCTAATGAAAAACTGTTTTTT.

CDR3 sequence: CASSIFVLRVQSSYNEQFF. DNA for the CDR3: TGTGCCAGTAGTATTTTTGTTTTGCGGGTACAATCCTCCTACAATGAGCAGTTCTTC. The chain carries TRBV19 and TRBJ2-1; weak D call: TRBD2 (5 bases). Trimming took 3 bases from V and 0 from J, leaving 21 bases between them. The germline CDR1 and CDR2 sequences are LNHDA and SQIVND (reference sequence). This CDR3 region has 19 residues. Supplemented by reference TRBV19 and TRBJ2-1, the full variable domain reads DGGITQSPKYLFRKEGQNVTLSCEQNLNHDAMYWYRQDPGQGLRLIYYSQIVNDFQKGDIAEGYSVSREKKESFPLTVTSAQKNPTAFYLCASSIFVLRVQSSYNEQFFGPGTRLTVL.

Here the CDR3 DNA reads TGTGCCAGCAGCTTGGTTGGGGCGGGCTACACCTTC. Translating it yields CASSLVGAGYTF. The chain has TRBV5-5 and TRBJ1-2; D is possibly TRBD1 (5 bases). V lost 0 bases to trimming and J lost 8 bases, with 8 bases between them. There are 12 residues in the CDR3. Germline values: CDR1 SGHKS, CDR2 YYEKEE (reference sequence).

The chain links TRBV6-5 to TRBJ2-2; D perhaps matches TRBD2 (5 bases). Trimming pared 6 bases from V and 1 base from J, leaving 9 bases between. In germline, CDR1 is MNHEY, CDR2 SVGAGI. The CDR3 loop spans 14 amino acids. CDR3 in amino acids: CASRRAGNTGELFF. The CDR3 DNA reads as TGTGCCAGCAGGAGGGCCGGGAACACCGGGGAGCTGTTTTTT.

V and J are TRBV25-1 and TRBJ2-2; 10 bases match TRBD1. The length of the CDR3 is 14 residues. From germline, CDR1 is MGHDK and CDR2 SYGVNS. V was pared by 5 bases and J by 6 bases, with 3 bases of the junction left unmatched. The CDR3 spells CASSRQGAAGELFF. The CDR3 region has the DNA TGTGCCAGCAGTCGACAGGGGGCAGCCGGGGAGCTGTTTTTT.

The chain uses TRBV9 and TRBJ2-1, with a tentative D call TRBD1 (5 bases). Germline CDR1 SGDLS, CDR2 YYNGEE. The CDR3 is made up of 16 amino acids. Deletions cut 3 bases from V and 0 bases from J, with 13 bases between. In nucleotides, the CDR3 is TGTGCCAGCAGCGCCTGGACCGACAGCTCCTACAATGAGCAGTTCTTC. It yields the protein CASSAWTDSSYNEQFF.

V is TRBV18 and J is TRBJ2-5; 10 nucleotides match TRBD1. Germline CDR1 reads KGHSH; CDR2 reads LQKENI. The CDR3 contains 15 residues. V trimming: 5 bases; J trimming: 5 bases; junction bases outside the gene matches: 8. CDR3 region: CASSNDRGPQETQYF. CDR3 coding DNA: TGTGCCAGCTCAAATGACAGGGGGCCCCAGGAGACCCAGTACTTC.

This sequence joins TRBV9 and TRBJ2-2, with D unclear. The V and J ends lost 3 bases and 5 bases respectively, with 5 bases between them. CDR3 length: 12 residues. Per the germline V gene, CDR1 is SGDLS and CDR2 is YYNGEE. The chain's CDR3 is CASSAETGELFF. CDR3 in DNA: TGTGCCAGCAGCGCTGAGACCGGGGAGCTGTTTTTT.

The V gene is TRBV11-1, the J gene TRBJ1-1; perhaps TRBD1 as D (5 bases). This CDR3 is built from 13 residues. Per germline, CDR1 SGHAT and CDR2 FQDESV (reference sequence). The V gene lost 2 bases and the J gene lost 7 bases, with 11 bases spanning the gap. CDR3 DNA: TGTGCCAGCAGCTTAAGCAGGGCGTATGAAGCTTTCTTT. This encodes CASSLSRAYEAFF.

This rearrangement joins TRBV7-8 to TRBJ1-5; 7 nucleotides line up with TRBD1. The CDR3 loop spans 17 amino acids. Trimming at V came to 6 bases and at J to 5 bases, leaving 16 bases not matched to a gene. Germline V gene data show CDR1 as SGHVS and CDR2 as FQNEAQ. CDR3 amino acids: CASSASPKQGNHQPQHF. The CDR3 nucleotides read TGTGCCAGCAGTGCGTCGCCAAAACAGGGGAACCATCAGCCCCAGCATTTT.

The rearrangement uses TRBV9 and TRBJ1-5; 7 nucleotides line up with TRBD1. With V trimmed by 3 bases and J by 10 bases, 7 bases remained unmatched. Germline V gene lookup returns CDR1 SGDLS and CDR2 YYNGEE. CDR3 size: 13 residues. The CDR3 coding sequence is TGTGCCAGCAGCGCGACAGGGAGCAATCCCCAGCATTTT. Translated: CASSATGSNPQHF.

The V gene is TRBV9, the J gene TRBJ2-6, with D possibly TRBD1 on 6 matching bases. CDR3 size: 17 residues. V lost 4 bases and J lost 0, with 14 bases in between. Looked up from germline, CDR1 is SGDLS and CDR2 is YYNGEE. This chain's CDR3 is CASSPWTVGSGANVLTF. In DNA form, the CDR3 reads TGTGCCAGCAGCCCATGGACAGTTGGCTCTGGGGCCAACGTCCTGACTTTC.

This chain links TRBV19 with TRBJ1-2, with D unclear. The germline gives CDR1 LNHDA, CDR2 SQIVND (reference sequence). The CDR3 covers 14 residues. Trimming removed 7 bases at V and 2 bases at J, with 14 bases between. The CDR3: CASIKSGSNYGYTF. CDR3 coding DNA: TGTGCCAGTATCAAAAGCGGCAGCAACTATGGCTACACCTTC. Full variable domain (remainder filled in from reference TRBV19 and TRBJ1-2): DGGITQSPKYLFRKEGQNVTLSCEQNLNHDAMYWYRQDPGQGLRLIYYSQIVNDFQKGDIAEGYSVSREKKESFPLTVTSAQKNPTAFYLCASIKSGSNYGYTFGSGTRLTVV.

The genes are TRBV7-2 and TRBJ1-5, with D tentatively TRBD1 (5 bases). The CDR3 has 14 amino acids. Trimming removed 2 bases at V and 4 bases at J, with 9 bases between. Germline assignment: CDR1 SGHTA and CDR2 FQGNSA. The CDR3 DNA reads TGTGCCAGCAGCTTACAGGGTCCAAATCAGCCCCAGCATTTT. Translated: CASSLQGPNQPQHF.

V gene TRBV2 combines with J gene TRBJ1-6, with D tentatively TRBD1 (6 bases). V was pared by 8 bases and J by 3 bases, with 14 bases between. The CDR3 totals 15 residues. Germline V gene data show CDR1 as SNHLY and CDR2 as FYNNEI. The CDR3 nucleotides read TGTGCCAGCTCGGGGGGGGCCGGCTATAATTCACCCCTCCACTTT. Translated: CASSGGAGYNSPLHF. The whole variable domain, filled in from reference TRBV2 and TRBJ1-6, reads EPEVTQTPSHQVTQMGQEVILRCVPISNHLYFYWYRQILGQKVEFLVSFYNNEISEKSEIFDDQFSVERPDGSNFTLKIRSTKLEDSAMYFCASSGGAGYNSPLHFGNGTRLTVT.

J is TRBJ1-3 and V is TRBV30, with 7 nucleotides matching TRBD1. The germline gives CDR1 GTSNPN, CDR2 SVGIG (reference sequence). Germline trimming cut 8 bases from V and 4 bases from J; bases unmatched to any gene: 2. The CDR3 loop spans 11 amino acids. The CDR3 DNA is TGTGCCGACAGGGTCGGAAACACCATATATTTT. This translates into CADRVGNTIYF.

The chain couples TRBV6-5 to TRBJ1-1, with a possible D match to TRBD1 (5 bases). Germline V gene data show CDR1 as MNHEY and CDR2 as SVGAGI. The ends were cut back, 7 bases at V and 4 bases at J, with 16 bases in the middle. CDR3 length equals 14 residues. The CDR3 sequence is CASNLSGKTTEAFF. The DNA of the CDR3 is TGTGCCAGCAATTTGTCAGGGAAGACCACTGAAGCTTTCTTT.

This clone has a handful of counts. The chain uses TRBV18 and TRBJ1-2, with 9 bases matching TRBD1. The CDR3 runs to 16 residues. Germline CDR1 KGHSH, CDR2 LQKENI. V was clipped by 2 bases and J by 0 bases; unmatched bases: 4. CDR3 loop: CASSPGGQGSNYGYTF. In DNA, the CDR3 is TGTGCCAGCTCACCAGGGGGACAGGGCTCTAACTATGGCTACACCTTC.

V and J are TRBV3-1 (or the pseudogene TRBV3-2) and TRBJ2-1; D call uncertain. CDR3 length: 16 amino acids. The V end was cut by 0 bases, the J end by 0 bases, with 9 bases between. Germline assignment: CDR1 LGHDT and CDR2 YNNKEL (reference sequence). CDR3 bases: TGTGCCAGCAGCCAAGATCGCCGAGGCTCCTACAATGAGCAGTTCTTC. Protein: CASSQDRRGSYNEQFF.

V usage is TRBV25-1 and J usage is TRBJ2-2; 8 bases line up with TRBD2. CDR3 size: 16 residues. Germline-derived CDR1 and CDR2 are MGHDK and SYGVNS. V trimming: 6 bases; J trimming: 7 bases; junction bases outside the gene matches: 13. The CDR3 is CASSEPGGAGGGELFF. The CDR3 DNA follows: TGTGCCAGCAGCGAACCCGGGGGGGCCGGAGGCGGGGAGCTGTTTTTT. Full variable domain (missing parts from reference TRBV25-1 and TRBJ2-2): EADIYQTPRYLVIGTGKKITLECSQTMGHDKMYWYQQDPGMELHLIHYSYGVNSTEKGDLSSESTVSRIRTEHFPLTLESARPSHTSQYLCASSEPGGAGGGELFFGEGSRLTVL.

The V gene is TRBV19, the J gene TRBJ2-7; 7 bases agree with TRBD1. Germline CDR1 LNHDA, CDR2 SQIVND (reference sequence). The CDR3 has 14 residues. J was trimmed by 0 bases and V by 6 bases; bases with no gene match: 5. This chain's CDR3 is CASRTTGSSYEQYF. Here the CDR3 DNA reads TGTGCCAGTAGGACGACAGGGAGCTCCTACGAGCAGTACTTC.

The rearrangement links TRBV6-5 to TRBJ1-1; tentatively, D is TRBD1 (5 bases). CDR1 and CDR2 from the germline V gene are MNHEY and SVGAGI. Trimming took off 10 bases at V and 0 bases at J, with 18 bases between the two ends. There are 15 residues in the CDR3. CDR3 protein: CATGQGGNMNTEAFF. DNA for the CDR3: TGTGCCACAGGGCAGGGAGGGAACATGAACACTGAAGCTTTCTTT.

This rearrangement joins TRBV13 to TRBJ1-4; 9 nucleotides agree with TRBD1. The CDR3 is 17 residues long. With 5 bases clipped from V and 3 bases from J, the junction kept 10 bases outside the gene matches. CDR1 is PRHDT and CDR2 is FYEKMQ in the germline V gene (reference sequence). The CDR3 reads CASSLTGGFLSNEKLFF. The CDR3 nucleotides are TGTGCCAGCAGCCTTACAGGGGGCTTTCTCTCTAATGAAAAACTGTTTTTT.

This clone was counted once. The CDR3 region is CASSDTIYEQYF. As DNA, the CDR3 is TGTGCCAGCAGTGATACTATCTACGAGCAGTACTTC. The rearrangement uses TRBV2 and TRBJ2-7, with D unresolved. V was cut by 3 bases and J by 3 bases, with 6 bases left in between. The CDR3 has 12 amino acids. The germline CDR1 and CDR2 sequences are SNHLY and FYNNEI.